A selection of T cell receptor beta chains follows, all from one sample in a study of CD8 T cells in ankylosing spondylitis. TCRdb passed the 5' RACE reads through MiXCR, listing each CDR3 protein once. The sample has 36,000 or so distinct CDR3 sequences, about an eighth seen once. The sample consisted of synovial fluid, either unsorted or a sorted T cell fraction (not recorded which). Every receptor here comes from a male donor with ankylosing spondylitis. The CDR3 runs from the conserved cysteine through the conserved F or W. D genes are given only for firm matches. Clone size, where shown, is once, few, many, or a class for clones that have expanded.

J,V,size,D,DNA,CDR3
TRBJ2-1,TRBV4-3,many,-,TGCGCCAGCAGCCAAGCCTCATATCACAATGAGCAGTTCTTC,CASSQASYHNEQFF
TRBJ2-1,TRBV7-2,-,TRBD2,TGTGCCAGCAGCTCCACTAGCGGTTACAATGAGCAGTTCTTC,CASSSTSGYNEQFF
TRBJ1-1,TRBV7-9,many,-,TGTGCCAGCAGCTTATGGGGACAGAACACTGAAGCTTTCTTT,CASSLWGQNTEAFF
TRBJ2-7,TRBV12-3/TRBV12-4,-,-,TGTGCCAGCAGACTCAAGACAGCCCCCTACGAGCAGTACTTC,CASRLKTAPYEQYF
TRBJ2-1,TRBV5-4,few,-,TGTGCCAGCAGCCGATTGGATGAGGGGCACAATGAGCAGTTCTTC,CASSRLDEGHNEQFF
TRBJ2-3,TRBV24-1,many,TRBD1,TGTGCCACACGTGGACAGGGGGAGGCAGATACGCAGTATTTT,CATRGQGEADTQYF
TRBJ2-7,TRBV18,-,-,TGTGCCAGCTCCCCCTCCCGGGGGGCGGCAACCTACGAGCAGTACTTC,CASSPSRGAATYEQYF
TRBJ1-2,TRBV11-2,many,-,TGTGCCAGCAGCTTAATGAGGGCGGAAGGCTACACCTTC,CASSLMRAEGYTF
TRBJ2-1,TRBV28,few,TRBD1,TGTGCCAGCAGTATTTACCGGGACAGAGCAAGGAATGAGCAGTTCTTC,CASSIYRDRARNEQFF
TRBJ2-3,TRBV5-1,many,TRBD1,TGCGCCAGCAGCGTAGCCGGGACAGGGACAGATACGCAGTATTTT,CASSVAGTGTDTQYF
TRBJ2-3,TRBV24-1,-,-,TGTGCCACCAGTGGGGGCAGGGCAGATACGCAGTATTTT,CATSGGRADTQYF
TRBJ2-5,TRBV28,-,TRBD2,TGTGCCAGCAGTTTTGCGGGGGGGCCGGAGACCCAGTACTTC,CASSFAGGPETQYF
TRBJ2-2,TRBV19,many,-,TGTGCCCTACAAATTGGGGGCACCGGGGAGCTGTTTTTT,CALQIGGTGELFF
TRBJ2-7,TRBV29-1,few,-,TGCAGCGTTGAGGAGGCAGAGAGCTCCTACGAGCAGTACTTC,CSVEEAESSYEQYF
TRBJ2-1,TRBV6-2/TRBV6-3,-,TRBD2,TGTGCCAGCAGTTACGTACTAGCGGGGGGGCGAAGTCCTGAGCAGTTCTTC,CASSYVLAGGRSPEQFF
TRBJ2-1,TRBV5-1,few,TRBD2,TGCGCCAGCAGCTTCACTAGCGGGATCGTTCTGGGGCAGTTCTTC,CASSFTSGIVLGQFF
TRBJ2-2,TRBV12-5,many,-,TGTGCTAGTGGTCCCGAGGAGACCGGGGAGCTGTTTTTT,CASGPEETGELFF
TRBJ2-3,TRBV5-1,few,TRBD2,TGCGCCAGCAGCACCTTACTAGCGAGATTCACAGATACGCAGTATTTT,CASSTLLARFTDTQYF
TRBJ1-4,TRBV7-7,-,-,TGTGCTAGCAGCAGAGGGCGGAATGAAAAACTGTTTTTT,CASSRGRNEKLFF
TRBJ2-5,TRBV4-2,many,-,TGTGCCAGCAGCCAAGATGACCCGGGGGGCCCAGAGACCCAGTACTTC,CASSQDDPGGPETQYF
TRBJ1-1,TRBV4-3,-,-,TGCGCCAGCAGCCACTTGGACAGGAACACTGAAGCTTTCTTT,CASSHLDRNTEAFF
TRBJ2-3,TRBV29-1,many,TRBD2,TGCAGCGTTGTAGGGACTAGCGGGAGTGCAGATACGCAGTATTTT,CSVVGTSGSADTQYF
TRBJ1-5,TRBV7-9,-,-,TGTGCCAGCAGCAAAACCACCGCTGGCAATCAGCCCCAGCATTTT,CASSKTTAGNQPQHF
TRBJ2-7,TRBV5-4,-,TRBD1,TGTGCCAGCAGTACAGGGGGCTACGAGCAGTACTTC,CASSTGGYEQYF
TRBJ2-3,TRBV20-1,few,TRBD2,TGCAGTGCTTGGGGACTAGCCCAAGATACGCAGTATTTT,CSAWGLAQDTQYF
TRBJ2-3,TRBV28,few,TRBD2,TGTGCCAGCGGACTAGCGGGGGGGCCGGATACGCAGTATTTT,CASGLAGGPDTQYF
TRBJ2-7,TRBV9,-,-,TGTGCCAGCAGCGTCGGCGGGGAAAAGCAGTACTTC,CASSVGGEKQYF
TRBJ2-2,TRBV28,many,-,TGTGCCAGCAGTTCGGCTAGCGCCGCCAACCCACCCACCGGGGAGCTGTTTTTT,CASSSASAANPPTGELFF